The entry that follows covers one T cell receptor (beta chain) sequence. Its antigen is not identified. This sample is part of a study of shared clonotypes between healthy human individuals. Study findings and constraints: Researchers found naive subsets generally carried larger estimated richness than memory subsets.

Germline values: CDR1 MNHEY, CDR2 SMNVEV (reference sequence). The CDR3 has 13 amino acids. Trimming took 1 base from V and 6 from J, leaving 6 bases between them. Here immunoSEQ multiplex PCR was the method, and the copy in TCRdb shows in-frame clones only, minus some. The sample holds 600,000 or so clones, 95% to 98% seen once. Terminally differentiated effector memory CD45RA+ cells were left out of the naive CD8 fraction, which was CD45RO-negative and positively selected for CCR7. The sequence derives from a young man in good health. Sequencing was done on a sample of naive CD8+ T cells sorted from blood. The V and J genes are TRBV27 and TRBJ2-2; D unclear. Here the CDR3 reads CASSLLRPGELFF. CDR3 DNA sequence: TGTGCCAGCAGTTTATTGCGACCCGGGGAGCTGTTTTTT.